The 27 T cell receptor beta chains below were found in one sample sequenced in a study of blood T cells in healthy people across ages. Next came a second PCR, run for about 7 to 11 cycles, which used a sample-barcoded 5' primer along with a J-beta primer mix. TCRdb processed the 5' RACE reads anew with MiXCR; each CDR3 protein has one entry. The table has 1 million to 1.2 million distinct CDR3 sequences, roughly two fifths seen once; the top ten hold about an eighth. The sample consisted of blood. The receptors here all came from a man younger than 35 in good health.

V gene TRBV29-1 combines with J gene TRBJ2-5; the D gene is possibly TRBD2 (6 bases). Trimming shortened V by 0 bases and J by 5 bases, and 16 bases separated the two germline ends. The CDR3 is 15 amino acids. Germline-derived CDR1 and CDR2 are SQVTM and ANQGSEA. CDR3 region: CSVEEARGSRETQYF. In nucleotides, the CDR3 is TGCAGCGTTGAAGAGGCACGGGGGTCGCGGGAGACCCAGTACTTC.

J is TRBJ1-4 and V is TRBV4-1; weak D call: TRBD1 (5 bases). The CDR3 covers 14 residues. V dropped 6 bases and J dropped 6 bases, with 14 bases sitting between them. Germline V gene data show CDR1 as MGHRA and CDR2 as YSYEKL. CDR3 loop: CASSRGIGDEKLFF. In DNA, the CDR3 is TGCGCCAGCAGTCGGGGGATAGGGGATGAAAAACTGTTTTTT.

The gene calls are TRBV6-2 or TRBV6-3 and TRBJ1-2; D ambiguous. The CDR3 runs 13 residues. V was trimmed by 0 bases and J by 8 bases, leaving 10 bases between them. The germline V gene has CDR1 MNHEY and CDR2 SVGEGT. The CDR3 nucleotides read TGTGCCAGCAGTTACTCGACGGGGAACGGCTACACCTTC. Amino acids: CASSYSTGNGYTF.

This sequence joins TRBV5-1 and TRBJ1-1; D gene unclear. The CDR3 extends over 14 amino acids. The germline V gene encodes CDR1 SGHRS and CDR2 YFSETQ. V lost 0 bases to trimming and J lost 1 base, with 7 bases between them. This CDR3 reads CASSLEWGNTEAFF. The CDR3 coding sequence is TGCGCCAGCAGCTTGGAATGGGGGAACACTGAAGCTTTCTTT. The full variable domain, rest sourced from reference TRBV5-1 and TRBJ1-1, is KAGVTQTPRYLIKTRGQQVTLSCSPISGHRSVSWYQQTPGQGLQFLFEYFSETQRNKGNFPGRFSGRQFSNSRSEMNVSTLELGDSALYLCASSLEWGNTEAFFGQGTRLTVV.

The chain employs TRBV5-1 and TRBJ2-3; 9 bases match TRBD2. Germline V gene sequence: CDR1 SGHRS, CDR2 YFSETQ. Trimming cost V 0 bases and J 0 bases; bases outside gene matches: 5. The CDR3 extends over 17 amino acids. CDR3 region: CASSLDGLASSTDTQYF. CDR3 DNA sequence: TGCGCCAGCAGCTTGGATGGACTAGCGTCTAGCACAGATACGCAGTATTTT.

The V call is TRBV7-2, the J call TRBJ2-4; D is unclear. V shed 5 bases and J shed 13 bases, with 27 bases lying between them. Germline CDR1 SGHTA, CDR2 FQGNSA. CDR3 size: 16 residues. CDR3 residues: CASSIVPLGKGNEQYF. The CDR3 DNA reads TGTGCCAGCAGCATTGTGCCTCTAGGAAAGGGCAATGAGCAGTACTTC.

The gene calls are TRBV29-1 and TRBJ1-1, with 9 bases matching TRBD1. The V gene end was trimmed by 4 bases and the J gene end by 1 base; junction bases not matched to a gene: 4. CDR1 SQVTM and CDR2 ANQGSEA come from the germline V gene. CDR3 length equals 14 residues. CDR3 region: CSVGGTGTNTEAFF. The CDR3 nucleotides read TGCAGCGTTGGGGGGACAGGGACGAACACTGAAGCTTTCTTT.

CDR3 protein: CASSLGGSRTSGGYTQYF. CDR3 nucleotide sequence: TGTGCCAGCAGTTTGGGGGGCAGTCGGACTAGCGGGGGTTATACGCAGTATTTT. This sequence joins TRBV12-3 or TRBV12-4 and TRBJ2-3; TRBD2 agrees at 13 bases. Trimming removed 3 bases from V and 7 bases from J; junction bases left unmatched: 13. CDR3 length: 18 residues.

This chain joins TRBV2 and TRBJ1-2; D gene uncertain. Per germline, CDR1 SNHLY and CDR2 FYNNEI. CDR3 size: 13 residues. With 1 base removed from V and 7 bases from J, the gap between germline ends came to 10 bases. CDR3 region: CASSEVGRSGYTF. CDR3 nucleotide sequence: TGTGCCAGCAGTGAAGTGGGCCGTAGTGGCTACACCTTC.

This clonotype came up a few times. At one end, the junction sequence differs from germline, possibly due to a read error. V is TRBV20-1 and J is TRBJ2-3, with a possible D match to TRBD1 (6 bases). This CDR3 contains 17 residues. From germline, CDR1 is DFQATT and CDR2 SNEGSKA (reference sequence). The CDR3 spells CSARERYRGHFTDTQYF. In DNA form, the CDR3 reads TGTAGTGCTAGAGAACGGTATCGGGGACACTTCACAGATACGCAGTATTTT.

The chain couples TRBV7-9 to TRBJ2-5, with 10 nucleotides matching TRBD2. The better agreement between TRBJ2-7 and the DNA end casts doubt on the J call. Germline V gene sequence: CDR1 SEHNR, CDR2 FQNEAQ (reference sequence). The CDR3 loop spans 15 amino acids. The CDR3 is CASSLATSGDHEQYF. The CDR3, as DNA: TGTGCCAGCAGCTTAGCTACTAGCGGGGACCACGAGCAGTACTTC.

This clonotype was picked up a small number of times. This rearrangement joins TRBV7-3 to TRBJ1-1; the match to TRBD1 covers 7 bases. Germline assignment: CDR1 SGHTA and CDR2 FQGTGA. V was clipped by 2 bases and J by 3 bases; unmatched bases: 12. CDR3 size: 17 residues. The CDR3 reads CASSLGPVRQGDTEAFF. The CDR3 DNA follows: TGTGCCAGCAGCTTAGGGCCAGTCCGACAGGGCGACACTGAAGCTTTCTTT.

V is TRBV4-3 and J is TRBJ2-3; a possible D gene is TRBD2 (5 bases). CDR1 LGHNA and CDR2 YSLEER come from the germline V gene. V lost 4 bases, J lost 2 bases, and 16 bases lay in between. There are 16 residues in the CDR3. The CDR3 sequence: CASSPGGYSHTDTQYF. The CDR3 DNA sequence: TGCGCCAGCAGCCCTGGAGGCTATTCTCACACAGATACGCAGTATTTT.

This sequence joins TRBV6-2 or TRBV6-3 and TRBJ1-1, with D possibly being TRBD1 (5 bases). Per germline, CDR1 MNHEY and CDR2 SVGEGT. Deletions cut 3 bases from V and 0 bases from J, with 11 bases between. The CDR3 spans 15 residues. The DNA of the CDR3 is TGTGCCAGCAGTTATACTGGGGCCCTGAACACTGAAGCTTTCTTT. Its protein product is CASSYTGALNTEAFF.

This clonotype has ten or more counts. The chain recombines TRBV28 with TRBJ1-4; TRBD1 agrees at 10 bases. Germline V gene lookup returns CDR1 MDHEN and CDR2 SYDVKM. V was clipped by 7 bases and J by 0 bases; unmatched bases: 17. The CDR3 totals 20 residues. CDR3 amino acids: CASTYPGGTGDPSTNEKLFF. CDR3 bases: TGTGCCAGCACCTACCCAGGGGGGACAGGGGACCCTTCAACTAATGAAAAACTGTTTTTT.

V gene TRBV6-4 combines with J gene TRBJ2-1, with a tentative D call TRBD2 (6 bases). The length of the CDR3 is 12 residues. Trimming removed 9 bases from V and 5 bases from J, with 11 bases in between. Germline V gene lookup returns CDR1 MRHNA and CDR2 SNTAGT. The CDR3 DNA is TGTGCCAGAAACACGGGAGACAATGAGCAGTTCTTC. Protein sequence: CARNTGDNEQFF.

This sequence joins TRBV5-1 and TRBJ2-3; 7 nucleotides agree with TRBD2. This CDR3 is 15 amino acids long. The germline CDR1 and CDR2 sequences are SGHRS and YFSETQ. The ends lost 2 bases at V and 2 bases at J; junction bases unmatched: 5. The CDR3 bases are TGCGCCAGCAGCTTTCCCGCGGGGGACACAGATACGCAGTATTTT. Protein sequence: CASSFPAGDTDTQYF.

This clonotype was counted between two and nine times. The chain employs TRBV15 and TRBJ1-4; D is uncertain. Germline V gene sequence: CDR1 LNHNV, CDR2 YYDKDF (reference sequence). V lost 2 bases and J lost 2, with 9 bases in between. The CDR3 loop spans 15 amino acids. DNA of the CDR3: TGTGCCACCAGCAGAAAAATGGGGACTAATGAAAAACTGTTTTTT. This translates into CATSRKMGTNEKLFF.

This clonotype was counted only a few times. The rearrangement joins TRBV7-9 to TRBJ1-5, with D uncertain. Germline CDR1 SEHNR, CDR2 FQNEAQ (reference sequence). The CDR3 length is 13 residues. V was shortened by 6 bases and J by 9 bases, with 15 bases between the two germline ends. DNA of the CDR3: TGTGCCAGCAGTAGCTTATATCTGGGGCCCCAGCATTTT. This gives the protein CASSSLYLGPQHF.

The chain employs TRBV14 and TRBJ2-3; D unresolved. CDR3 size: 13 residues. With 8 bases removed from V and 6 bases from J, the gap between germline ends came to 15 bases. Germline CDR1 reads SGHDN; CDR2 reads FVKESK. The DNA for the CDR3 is TGTGCCAGCTCGAGGATCCCGTTGGATACGCAGTATTTT. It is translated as CASSRIPLDTQYF.

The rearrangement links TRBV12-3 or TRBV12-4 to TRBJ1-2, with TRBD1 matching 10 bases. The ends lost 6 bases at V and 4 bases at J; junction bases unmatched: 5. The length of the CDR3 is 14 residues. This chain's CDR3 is CASSTTGGAYGYTF. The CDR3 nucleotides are TGTGCCAGCAGCACGACAGGGGGCGCCTATGGCTACACCTTC.

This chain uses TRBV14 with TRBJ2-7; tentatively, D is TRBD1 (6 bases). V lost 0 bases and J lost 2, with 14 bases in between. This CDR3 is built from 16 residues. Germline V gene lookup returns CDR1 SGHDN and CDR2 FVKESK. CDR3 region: CASSQEGGSVAYEQYF. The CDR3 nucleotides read TGTGCCAGCAGCCAAGAAGGGGGTTCGGTCGCCTACGAGCAGTACTTC.

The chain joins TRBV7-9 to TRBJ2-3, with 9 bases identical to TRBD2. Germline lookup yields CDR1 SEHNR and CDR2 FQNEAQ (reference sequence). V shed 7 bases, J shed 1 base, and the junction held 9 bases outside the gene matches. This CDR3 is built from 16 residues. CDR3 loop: CASNSKGGGGTDTQYF. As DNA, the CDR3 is TGTGCCAGCAACTCCAAAGGCGGGGGGGGCACAGATACGCAGTATTTT.

The CDR3 bases are TGCAGTGCTAGAGATGGGAATAGCGGTGCCTACGAGCAGTACTTC. It translates to CSARDGNSGAYEQYF. The gene calls are TRBV20-1 and TRBJ2-7; weak D call: TRBD2 (6 bases). The CDR3 is 15 residues long. The germline V gene encodes CDR1 DFQATT and CDR2 SNEGSKA (reference sequence). V gave up 0 bases and J gave up 2 bases, with 14 bases separating them.

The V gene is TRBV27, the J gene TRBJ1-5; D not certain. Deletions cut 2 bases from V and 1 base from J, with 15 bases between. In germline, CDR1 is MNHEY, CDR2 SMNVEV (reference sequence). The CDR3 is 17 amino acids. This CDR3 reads CASSLIAGGMSNQPQHF. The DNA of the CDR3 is TGTGCCAGCAGTTTAATCGCAGGAGGGATGAGCAATCAGCCCCAGCATTTT.

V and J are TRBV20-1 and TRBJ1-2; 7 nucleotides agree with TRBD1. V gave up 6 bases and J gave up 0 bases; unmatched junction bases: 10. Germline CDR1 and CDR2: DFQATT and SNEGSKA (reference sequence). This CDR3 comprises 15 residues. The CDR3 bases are TGCAGTGCCCATGCCCAGGGGGGGTCTAACTATGGCTACACCTTC. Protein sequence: CSAHAQGGSNYGYTF.

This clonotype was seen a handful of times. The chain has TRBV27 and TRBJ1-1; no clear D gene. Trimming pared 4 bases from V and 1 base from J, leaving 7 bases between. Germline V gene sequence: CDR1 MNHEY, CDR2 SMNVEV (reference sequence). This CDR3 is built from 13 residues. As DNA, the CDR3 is TGTGCCAGCAGTTCAGGCAAGAACACTGAAGCTTTCTTT. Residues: CASSSGKNTEAFF.